These T cell receptor beta chains were read from a single sample in a study of blood T cell repertoires in COVID-19. The method was immunoSEQ multiplex PCR; TCRdb's version includes in-frame clones alone and lacks a portion of them. The sample lists about 480,000 clones, approximately 88% seen once, with around 1.9% in the top ten. What was sequenced was PBMCs or T cells enriched from blood (not recorded which). These receptors originate from a woman between 40 and 50 years old who had recovered from COVID-19. CDR3s include the opening cysteine and the closing phenylalanine or tryptophan. D genes are given only for firm matches. Some rows mark clone size as missing; the rest say once, few, many or name a class of expanded clone.

d_gene: TRBD1; j_gene: TRBJ1-2; abundance: NA; v_gene: TRBV12-3/TRBV12-4; CDR3nt: TGTGCCAGCAGTTTTGGGACAGGGAATGGCTACACCTTC; CDR3aa: CASSFGTGNGYTF
d_gene: TRBD1; j_gene: TRBJ1-6; abundance: NA; v_gene: TRBV7-2; CDR3nt: TGTGCCAGCAGCCTTAGGGGACAGGGTGGTGATTCACCCCTCCACTTT; CDR3aa: CASSLRGQGGDSPLHF
d_gene: NA; j_gene: TRBJ1-1; abundance: NA; v_gene: TRBV2; CDR3nt: TGTGCCAGCCGGAGGGACACTGAAGCTTTCTTT; CDR3aa: CASRRDTEAFF
d_gene: NA; j_gene: TRBJ1-3; abundance: NA; v_gene: TRBV5-1; CDR3nt: TGCGCCAGCAGCTCTCTAAGGGACTCGAGCTCTGGAAACACCATATATTTT; CDR3aa: CASSSLRDSSSGNTIYF
d_gene: NA; j_gene: TRBJ1-1; abundance: few; v_gene: TRBV11-2; CDR3nt: TGTGCCAGCAGCTCCACGCAAGCCGGCACTGAAGCTTTCTTT; CDR3aa: CASSSTQAGTEAFF
d_gene: NA; j_gene: TRBJ1-1; abundance: once; v_gene: TRBV18; CDR3nt: TGTGCCAGCTCACCGCTAAACACTGAAGCTTTCTTT; CDR3aa: CASSPLNTEAFF
d_gene: TRBD1; j_gene: TRBJ1-1; abundance: NA; v_gene: TRBV9; CDR3nt: TGTGCCAGCAGCGTAGGGCCTCGACAGGGGAACACTGAAGCTTTCTTT; CDR3aa: CASSVGPRQGNTEAFF
d_gene: TRBD1; j_gene: TRBJ1-2; abundance: NA; v_gene: TRBV9; CDR3nt: TGTGCCAGCAGCGTAGGGCCGGGACAGACAGCTAACTATGGCTACACCTTC; CDR3aa: CASSVGPGQTANYGYTF
d_gene: NA; j_gene: TRBJ1-6; abundance: NA; v_gene: TRBV6-5; CDR3nt: TGTGCCAGCAGGCCTAACCGGGTCCAAAGGTCACCCCTCCACTTT; CDR3aa: CASRPNRVQRSPLHF
d_gene: TRBD1; j_gene: TRBJ1-2; abundance: NA; v_gene: TRBV18; CDR3nt: TGTGCCAGCTCACCGTCGACAGGGTTTGGTGGCTACACCTTC; CDR3aa: CASSPSTGFGGYTF
d_gene: TRBD2; j_gene: TRBJ2-1; abundance: NA; v_gene: TRBV6-5; CDR3nt: TGTGCCTCGGCGGGAGGGCTCGACAATGAGCAGTTCTTC; CDR3aa: CASAGGLDNEQFF
d_gene: TRBD2; j_gene: TRBJ2-1; abundance: NA; v_gene: TRBV11-2; CDR3nt: TGTGCCAGCAGCTTTAGCGGGAGTATTGAGGATGAGCAGTTCTTC; CDR3aa: CASSFSGSIEDEQFF
d_gene: NA; j_gene: TRBJ2-2; abundance: NA; v_gene: TRBV7-2; CDR3nt: TGTGCCAGCGCAAGAGACACCGGGGAGCTGTTTTTT; CDR3aa: CASARDTGELFF
d_gene: NA; j_gene: TRBJ2-1; abundance: NA; v_gene: TRBV10-3; CDR3nt: TGTGCCATCAGTGATCTCTTTTCTAGCACTACCTACAATGAGCAGTTCTTC; CDR3aa: CAISDLFSSTTYNEQFF
d_gene: NA; j_gene: TRBJ2-5; abundance: NA; v_gene: TRBV29-1; CDR3nt: TGCAGCGTCTCCCTAGTCCAAGAGACCCAGTACTTC; CDR3aa: CSVSLVQETQYF
d_gene: NA; j_gene: TRBJ1-2; abundance: NA; v_gene: TRBV18; CDR3nt: TGTGCCAGCTCACTCGGGGGGTCCCCAGGAACGGGGGGCTACACCTTC; CDR3aa: CASSLGGSPGTGGYTF
d_gene: NA; j_gene: TRBJ1-2; abundance: NA; v_gene: TRBV5-6; CDR3nt: TGTGCCAGCAGCCCAGGGGCGCAGGGTGGCTACACCTTC; CDR3aa: CASSPGAQGGYTF
d_gene: TRBD2; j_gene: TRBJ2-3; abundance: NA; v_gene: TRBV5-6; CDR3nt: TGTGCCAGCAGCTTGGCCAAGGCTAGCGGGACTACAGATACGCAGTATTTT; CDR3aa: CASSLAKASGTTDTQYF
d_gene: NA; j_gene: TRBJ2-1; abundance: few; v_gene: TRBV10-3; CDR3nt: TGTGCCATCAGAGAGCTAGACAATGAGCAGTTCTTC; CDR3aa: CAIRELDNEQFF
d_gene: NA; j_gene: TRBJ2-7; abundance: NA; v_gene: TRBV15; CDR3nt: TGTGCCACCAGCAGAGAACAGGCCCTGGGCGGGCAGTACTTC; CDR3aa: CATSREQALGGQYF
d_gene: TRBD1; j_gene: TRBJ1-1; abundance: NA; v_gene: TRBV19; CDR3nt: TGTGCCAGTAAGACGACAGGGTTTGCTGAAGCTTTCTTT; CDR3aa: CASKTTGFAEAFF
d_gene: TRBD1; j_gene: TRBJ2-1; abundance: NA; v_gene: TRBV6-6; CDR3nt: TGTGCCAGCAGTAACCGGGACAGGGGAGGGAGTGAGCAGTTCTTC; CDR3aa: CASSNRDRGGSEQFF
d_gene: TRBD1; j_gene: TRBJ2-7; abundance: few; v_gene: TRBV4-1; CDR3nt: TGCGCCAGCAGATACGTTGCGGGACAGGGGGCTGTCGAGCAGTACTTC; CDR3aa: CASRYVAGQGAVEQYF
d_gene: NA; j_gene: TRBJ2-2; abundance: once; v_gene: TRBV4-1; CDR3nt: TGCGCCAGCAGCCAAGGACAGAAGACCCTCACCGGGGAGCTGTTTTTT; CDR3aa: CASSQGQKTLTGELFF
d_gene: NA; j_gene: TRBJ1-2; abundance: NA; v_gene: TRBV2; CDR3nt: TGTGCCAGCAGATCGGTCAGCCGAGGCTATGGCTACACCTTC; CDR3aa: CASRSVSRGYGYTF
d_gene: TRBD1; j_gene: TRBJ2-7; abundance: NA; v_gene: TRBV15; CDR3nt: TGTGCCACCAGCAGAGTGCACAGGGGTATCTACGAGCAGTACTTC; CDR3aa: CATSRVHRGIYEQYF
d_gene: NA; j_gene: TRBJ2-3; abundance: once; v_gene: TRBV11-2; CDR3nt: TGTGCCTCCGGGACACCTAGCACAGATACGCAGTATTTT; CDR3aa: CASGTPSTDTQYF
d_gene: NA; j_gene: TRBJ1-6; abundance: NA; v_gene: TRBV11-2; CDR3nt: TGTGCCAGCAGCTTAGACCCGAGGGCAAATTCACCCCTCCACTTT; CDR3aa: CASSLDPRANSPLHF
d_gene: NA; j_gene: TRBJ2-1; abundance: few; v_gene: TRBV21-1; CDR3nt: TGTGCCAGCAGCAAAGCGGGGACTAGCGGGATCCACAATGAGCAGTTCTTC; CDR3aa: CASSKAGTSGIHNEQFF
d_gene: NA; j_gene: TRBJ1-1; abundance: NA; v_gene: TRBV19; CDR3nt: TGTGCCAGTAGCCCGGGGGGGGCGCCCCTTTTGCTTATTAACACTGAAGCTTTCTTT; CDR3aa: CASSPGGAPLLLINTEAFF
d_gene: NA; j_gene: TRBJ2-3; abundance: NA; v_gene: TRBV29-1; CDR3nt: TGCAGCGTTTTACTCCTAGCTCGAGATACGCAGTATTTT; CDR3aa: CSVLLLARDTQYF
d_gene: NA; j_gene: TRBJ1-6; abundance: NA; v_gene: TRBV19; CDR3nt: TGTGCCAGTAGTATAGAAGCGGGGAGAACCAATTCACCCCTCCACTTT; CDR3aa: CASSIEAGRTNSPLHF
d_gene: NA; j_gene: TRBJ2-7; abundance: NA; v_gene: TRBV5-1; CDR3nt: TGCGCCAGCAACGCCGCCCCGGAGGCCCTGAGGCAGTACTTC; CDR3aa: CASNAAPEALRQYF
d_gene: TRBD2; j_gene: TRBJ2-3; abundance: NA; v_gene: TRBV7-9; CDR3nt: TGTGCCAGCAGCTCACTACTAGCGGGAGCCCCTGATACGCAGTATTTT; CDR3aa: CASSSLLAGAPDTQYF
d_gene: NA; j_gene: TRBJ1-2; abundance: NA; v_gene: TRBV6-1; CDR3nt: TGTGCCAGCAGTGAAGCGAACAGGCTTGGCTACACCTTC; CDR3aa: CASSEANRLGYTF